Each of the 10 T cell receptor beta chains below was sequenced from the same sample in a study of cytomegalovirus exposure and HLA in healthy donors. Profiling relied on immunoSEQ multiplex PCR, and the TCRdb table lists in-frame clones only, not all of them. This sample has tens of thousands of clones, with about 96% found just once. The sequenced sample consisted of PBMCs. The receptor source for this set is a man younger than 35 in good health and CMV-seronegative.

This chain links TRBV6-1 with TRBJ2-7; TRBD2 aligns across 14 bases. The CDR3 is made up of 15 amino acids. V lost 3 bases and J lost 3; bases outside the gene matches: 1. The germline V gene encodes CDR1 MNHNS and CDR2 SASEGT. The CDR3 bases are TGTGCCAGCAGTGAGGGACTAGCGGGGGTCTACGAGCAGTACTTC. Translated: CASSEGLAGVYEQYF.

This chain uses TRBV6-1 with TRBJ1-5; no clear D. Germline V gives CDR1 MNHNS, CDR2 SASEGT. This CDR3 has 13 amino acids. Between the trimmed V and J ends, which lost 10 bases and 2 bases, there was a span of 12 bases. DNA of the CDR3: TGTGCCACTCTTGCGTTGGGCAATCAGCCCCAGCATTTT. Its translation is CATLALGNQPQHF.

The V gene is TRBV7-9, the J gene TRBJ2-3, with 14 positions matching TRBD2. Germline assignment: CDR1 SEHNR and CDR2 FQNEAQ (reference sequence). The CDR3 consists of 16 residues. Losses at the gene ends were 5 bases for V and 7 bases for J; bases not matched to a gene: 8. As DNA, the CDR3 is TGTGCCAGCAGCCCACCGGGACTAGCGGGAGTGTATACGCAGTATTTT. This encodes CASSPPGLAGVYTQYF.

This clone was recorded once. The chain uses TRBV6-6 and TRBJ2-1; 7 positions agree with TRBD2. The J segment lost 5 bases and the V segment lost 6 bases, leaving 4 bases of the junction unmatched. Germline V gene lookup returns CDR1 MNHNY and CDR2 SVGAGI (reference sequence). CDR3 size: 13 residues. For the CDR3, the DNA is TGTGCCAGCAGGGGGACTACCGACAATGAGCAGTTCTTC. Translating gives CASRGTTDNEQFF.

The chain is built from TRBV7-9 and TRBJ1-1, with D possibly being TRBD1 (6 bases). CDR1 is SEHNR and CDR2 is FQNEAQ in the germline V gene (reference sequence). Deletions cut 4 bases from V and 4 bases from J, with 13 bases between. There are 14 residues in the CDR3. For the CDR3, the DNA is TGTGCCAGCAGCTGGGAGGGGGTAGGCACTGAAGCTTTCTTT. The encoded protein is CASSWEGVGTEAFF.

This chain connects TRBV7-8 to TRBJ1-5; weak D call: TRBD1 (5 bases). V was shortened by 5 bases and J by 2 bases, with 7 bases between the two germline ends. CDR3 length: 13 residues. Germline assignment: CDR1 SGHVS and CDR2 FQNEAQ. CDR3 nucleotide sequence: TGTGCCAGCAGCCTACAGGGCAATCAGCCCCAGCATTTT. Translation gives CASSLQGNQPQHF.

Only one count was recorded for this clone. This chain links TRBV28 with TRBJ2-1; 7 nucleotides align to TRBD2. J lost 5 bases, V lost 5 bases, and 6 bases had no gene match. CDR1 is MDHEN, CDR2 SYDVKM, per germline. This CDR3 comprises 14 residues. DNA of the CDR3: TGTGCCAGCAGTACCAGCGGGAAAAACAATGAGCAGTTCTTC. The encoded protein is CASSTSGKNNEQFF.

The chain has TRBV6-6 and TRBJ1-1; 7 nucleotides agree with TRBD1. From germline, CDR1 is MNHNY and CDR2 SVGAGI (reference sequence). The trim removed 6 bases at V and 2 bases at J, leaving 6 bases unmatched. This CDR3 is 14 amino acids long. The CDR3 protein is CASSRRGQNTEAFF. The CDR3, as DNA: TGTGCCAGCAGCCGGAGGGGGCAAAACACTGAAGCTTTCTTT.

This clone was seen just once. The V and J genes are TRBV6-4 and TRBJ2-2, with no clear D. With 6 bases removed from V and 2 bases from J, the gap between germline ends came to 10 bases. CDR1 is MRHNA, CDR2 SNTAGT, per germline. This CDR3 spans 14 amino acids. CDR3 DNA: TGTGCCAGCAGCATCAACATAAACACCGGGGAGCTGTTTTTT. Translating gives CASSININTGELFF.

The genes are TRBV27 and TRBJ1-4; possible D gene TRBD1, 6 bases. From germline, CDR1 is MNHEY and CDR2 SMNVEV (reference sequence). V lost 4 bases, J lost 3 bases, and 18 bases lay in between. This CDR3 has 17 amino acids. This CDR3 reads CASSSTDRLGANEKLFF. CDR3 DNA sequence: TGTGCCAGCAGTTCGACCGACAGGCTCGGGGCTAATGAAAAACTGTTTTTT.